This T cell receptor beta chain stems from a study of CD8+CD57+ T cells in acquired aplastic anemia. Overall study context: Isolated CD4+ and CD8+ cells, once sorted, yielded DNA averaging roughly 3.4 ug.

Germline values: CDR1 SGHTS, CDR2 YDEGEE. V lost 4 bases, J lost 5 bases, and 7 bases stayed unmatched. The CDR3 spans 14 residues. Genomic DNA constituted the template upon which TCR beta VDJ and CDR3 profiling was performed. In TCRdb, the reads were re-called with MiXCR into one record per CDR3 protein. Here the sample spans more than 150,000 distinct CDR3 sequences, nearly 50% being singletons. Sequencing was done on patients that had shown CD8+CD57+ cell expansion by flow cytometry. Study-wide results and limits: No significant difference in CD8+ Simpson's diversity was found between patients and controls.

The sample holds many counts of this clonotype. The antigen is unknown. This sequence was found in a human donor with aplastic anemia. The material sequenced was sorted CD4+, CD8+, or CD8+CD57+ T cells (not recorded which) from PBMCs. This rearrangement joins TRBV5-8 to TRBJ2-5, with 8 bases lining up with TRBD1. CDR3 DNA sequence: TGTGCCAGCAGCCCCGGGACAGGACGGGAGACCCAGTACTTC. Translation gives CASSPGTGRETQYF.